Listed here are 24 T cell receptor beta chains from one sample, sequenced in a study of OX40 agonist ivuxolimab in advanced cancers. TCRdb's table, derived via immunoSEQ multiplex PCR, lists solely in-frame clones and lacks some. The top ten clones hold roughly 30% of a sample with more than 60,000 clones, roughly 89% of them seen once. Sample: CD4+ or CD8+ T cells sorted from blood, taken in a trial of the OX40 agonist ivuxolimab. All receptors come from an adult with an advanced solid tumor such as melanoma, head and neck, liver or kidney cancer.

The chain links TRBV5-1 to TRBJ2-3, with 11 nucleotides matching TRBD2. After removal of 8 bases from V and 5 bases from J, the junction contained 7 bases not matched to a gene. This CDR3 spans 14 amino acids. Germline V gene sequence: CDR1 SGHRS, CDR2 YFSETQ. For the CDR3, the DNA is TGCGCCAGTAACCTAGCGGGAGGCGAAGATACGCAGTATTTT. This translates into CASNLAGGEDTQYF.

The V call is TRBV28, the J call TRBJ1-2, with TRBD1 as a possible D gene (5 bases). The CDR3 extends over 14 amino acids. Germline values: CDR1 MDHEN, CDR2 SYDVKM. Trimming shortened V by 2 bases and J by 6 bases, and 13 bases separated the two germline ends. CDR3: CASSLRRTGDGYTF. In nucleotides, the CDR3 is TGTGCCAGCAGTTTAAGGAGGACGGGGGATGGCTACACCTTC.

This chain links TRBV28 with TRBJ1-2; the D gene is possibly TRBD1 (5 bases). Trimming pared 2 bases from V and 7 bases from J, leaving 20 bases between. CDR3 length: 16 amino acids. CDR1 and CDR2 from the germline V gene are MDHEN and SYDVKM. The CDR3 sequence: CASSLTGGGPRGGYTF. The CDR3 DNA is TGTGCCAGCAGTTTAACTGGGGGAGGTCCGCGTGGTGGCTACACCTTC.

The sample holds one count of this clone. The chain has TRBV29-1 and TRBJ2-6; the D gene is possibly TRBD2 (6 bases). Per the germline V gene, CDR1 is SQVTM and CDR2 is ANQGSEA. Between the trimmed V and J ends, which lost 5 bases and 0 bases, there was a span of 11 bases. This CDR3 has 15 amino acids. CDR3 loop: CSVRRTISGANVLTF. The CDR3 DNA follows: TGCAGCGTTAGACGGACTATCTCTGGGGCCAACGTCCTGACTTTC.

The chain couples TRBV7-2 to TRBJ2-7, with 7 bases aligning to TRBD2. V lost 5 bases to trimming and J lost 2 bases; unmatched junction nucleotides: 12. Per germline, CDR1 SGHTA and CDR2 FQGNSA. The CDR3 contains 16 residues. CDR3 in DNA: TGTGCCAGCAGCCCAGTTGCGGGGGTAACGGCCTACGAGCAGTACTTC. Translating it yields CASSPVAGVTAYEQYF.

This chain connects TRBV5-6 to TRBJ2-7; 15 nucleotides match TRBD2. V was clipped by 2 bases and J by 9 bases; unmatched bases: 12. Germline V gene sequence: CDR1 SGHDT, CDR2 YYEEEE. The CDR3 is made up of 17 amino acids. CDR3 loop: CASSFWGLAGGPEGQYF. The CDR3 region has the DNA TGTGCCAGCAGCTTTTGGGGACTAGCGGGGGGCCCCGAGGGGCAGTACTTC.

The chain is built from TRBV25-1 and TRBJ2-5; possibly TRBD2 for D (5 bases). This CDR3 comprises 16 residues. With 2 bases removed from V and 7 bases from J, the gap between germline ends came to 20 bases. Germline CDR1 MGHDK, CDR2 SYGVNS. Here the CDR3 reads CASSERGNRVIVTQYF. CDR3 nucleotide sequence: TGTGCCAGCAGTGAACGAGGGAACCGGGTTATTGTGACCCAGTACTTC.

This rearrangement joins TRBV27 to TRBJ1-1, with 10 bases matching TRBD1. V shed 8 bases and J 6 bases; nucleotides not matched to a gene: 12. The germline CDR1 and CDR2 sequences are MNHEY and SMNVEV (reference sequence). The CDR3 is 15 residues long. This CDR3 is CASRTRWDRGPEAFF. The CDR3 DNA reads as TGTGCCAGCCGAACCCGATGGGACAGGGGCCCTGAAGCTTTCTTT.

The chain recombines TRBV12-1 with TRBJ1-5. TRBV12-1 is deemed a pseudogene. This CDR3 spans 14 amino acids. The CDR3: CASSLQGRVQPQHF. CDR3 DNA: TGTGCCAGCAGCTTACAAGGGCGCGTTCAGCCCCAGCATTTT.

The rearrangement links TRBV6-6 to TRBJ2-7; 10 positions agree with TRBD2. Germline-derived CDR1 and CDR2 are MNHNY and SVGAGI (reference sequence). Trimming cost V 5 bases and J 3 bases; bases outside gene matches: 1. CDR3 size: 13 residues. The DNA of the CDR3 is TGTGCCAGCAGTCTAGCGGGAGACTACGAGCAGTACTTC. It translates to CASSLAGDYEQYF.

The rearrangement uses TRBV4-3 and TRBJ1-3; TRBD1 matches 9 bases. Germline trimming cut 0 bases from V and 0 bases from J; bases unmatched to any gene: 15. CDR1 and CDR2 from the germline V gene are LGHNA and YSLEER. This CDR3 contains 21 residues. The CDR3 is CASSQEVKGQGLLSSGNTIYF. As DNA, the CDR3 is TGCGCCAGCAGCCAAGAGGTGAAGGGACAGGGTTTACTCTCCTCTGGAAACACCATATATTTT.

This rearrangement joins TRBV12-5 to TRBJ2-5; D assignment may be TRBD1 or TRBD2 (5 bases each). Germline CDR1 and CDR2: LGHNT and FRNRAP. The CDR3 totals 13 residues. V was shortened by 7 bases and J by 5 bases, with 14 bases between the two germline ends. The chain's CDR3 is CASVSSWGETQYF. In DNA, the CDR3 is TGTGCTAGTGTTTCTAGCTGGGGGGAGACCCAGTACTTC.

The CDR3 nucleotides are TGTGCCATCAGCAGGGATATTTCGAACTATGGCTACACCTTC. It specifies CAISRDISNYGYTF. The chain is built from TRBV10-3 and TRBJ1-2, with a weak D call TRBD1 (5 bases). From germline, CDR1 is ENHRY and CDR2 SYGVKD. The length of the CDR3 is 14 residues. V lost 6 bases and J 2 bases, leaving 13 bases between the germline ends.

The chain uses TRBV5-4 and TRBJ2-1, with 7 bases lining up with TRBD2. After removal of 0 bases from V and 6 bases from J, the junction contained 0 bases not matched to a gene. Germline V gene data show CDR1 as SGHNT and CDR2 as YYREEE (reference sequence). The CDR3 runs 13 residues. CDR3 protein: CASSLGEGNEQFF. CDR3 sequence (DNA): TGTGCCAGCAGCTTGGGGGAGGGCAATGAGCAGTTCTTC.

This chain links TRBV5-1 with TRBJ2-1; TRBD2 might be the D (5 bases). The CDR3 runs 14 residues. Trimming pared 1 base from V and 1 base from J, leaving 6 bases between. The germline V gene has CDR1 SGHRS and CDR2 YFSETQ. The CDR3 DNA reads TGCGCCAGCAGCTTGCGCGGGTCCTACAATGAGCAGTTCTTC. Its protein is CASSLRGSYNEQFF.

The CDR3 loop reads CASSSDHRGDEQFF. In DNA form, the CDR3 reads TGTGCCAGCAGCTCCGATCACAGGGGAGATGAGCAGTTCTTC. The V and J genes are TRBV7-9 and TRBJ2-1, with TRBD1 identical over 7 bases. V was clipped by 4 bases and J by 8 bases; unmatched bases: 8. Germline CDR1 reads SEHNR; CDR2 reads FQNEAQ (reference sequence). The CDR3 is made up of 14 amino acids. The full variable domain, completed using reference TRBV7-9 and TRBJ2-1, is DTGVSQNPRHKITKRGQNVTFRCDPISEHNRLYWYRQTLGQGPEFLTYFQNEAQLEKSRLLSDRFSAERPKGSFSTLEIQRTEQGDSAMYLCASSSDHRGDEQFFGPGTRLTVL.

This clone was detected once. The rearrangement joins TRBV10-2 to TRBJ1-3; 9 bases line up with TRBD1. The trim removed 7 bases at V and 4 bases at J, leaving 2 bases unmatched. This CDR3 has 13 residues. Germline V gene data show CDR1 as WSHSY and CDR2 as SAAADI. CDR3 nucleotide sequence: TGCGCCAGCACCGGACAGGGGGGAAACACCATATATTTT. It yields the protein CASTGQGGNTIYF.

This clone was seen only a few times. CDR3 region: CASSLAGTGERYGYTF. The DNA of the CDR3 is TGTGCCAGCAGCTTAGCGGGGACAGGGGAACGCTATGGCTACACCTTC. This rearrangement joins TRBV7-9 to TRBJ1-2, with TRBD1 identical over 10 bases. CDR1 SEHNR and CDR2 FQNEAQ come from the germline V gene (reference sequence). With 0 bases clipped from V and 4 bases from J, the junction kept 5 bases outside the gene matches. The CDR3 is made up of 16 amino acids.

This clone was counted a single time. CDR3 sequence: CASKLTEYNEQFF. The CDR3 bases are TGTGCCAGCAAACTTACAGAATACAATGAGCAGTTCTTC. This chain connects TRBV2 to TRBJ2-1; D gene uncertain. The germline gives CDR1 SNHLY, CDR2 FYNNEI. V was cut by 7 bases and J by 4 bases, with 11 bases left in between. This CDR3 region has 13 residues.

The V gene is TRBV5-1, the J gene TRBJ1-1; TRBD1 matches at 7 bases. Trimming cost V 2 bases and J 0 bases; bases outside gene matches: 16. Germline values: CDR1 SGHRS, CDR2 YFSETQ. The CDR3 contains 19 residues. As DNA, the CDR3 is TGCGCCAGCAGCTTCAGCACGCATACCTTCAGGGGGGTGAACACTGAAGCTTTCTTT. Protein sequence: CASSFSTHTFRGVNTEAFF.

The genes are TRBV18 and TRBJ2-6, with D tentatively TRBD2 (5 bases). V was cut by 2 bases and J by 0 bases, with 5 bases left in between. The CDR3 consists of 15 residues. Per the germline V gene, CDR1 is KGHSH and CDR2 is LQKENI. The CDR3 nucleotides are TGTGCCAGCTCACCAGCGGGCTCTGGGGCCAACGTCCTGACTTTC. It translates to CASSPAGSGANVLTF.

For this clone: At one end, the junction sequence differs from germline, possibly due to a read error. This chain joins TRBV2 and TRBJ2-3; D perhaps matches TRBD2 (6 bases). Germline lookup yields CDR1 SNHLY and CDR2 FYNNEI. CDR3 length equals 16 residues. The CDR3 region has the DNA TGTGCCAGCAGCGAAGGGCGGGGCGGGCACACAGATACGCAGTATTTT. Protein product: CASSEGRGGHTDTQYF.

The chain employs TRBV23-1 and TRBJ2-1, with 7 bases lining up with TRBD1. TRBV23-1 is assigned to the ORF class and has an uncertain function. Trimming took 3 bases from V and 3 from J; bases not matched to a gene: 14. CDR3 size: 18 residues. The CDR3 sequence is CASSHSLKTGQDYNEQFF. DNA for the CDR3: TGCGCCAGCAGTCATTCTCTGAAGACAGGGCAGGACTACAATGAGCAGTTCTTC.

This clone was observed a single time. The chain couples TRBV10-1 to TRBJ2-5; D gene unclear. CDR1 and CDR2 (germline): WNHNN, SYGVQD (reference sequence). Trimming left V 1 base short and J 5 bases short, with 11 bases between. This CDR3 comprises 14 residues. The CDR3 loop is CASSELSEGETQYF. The CDR3, as DNA: TGCGCCAGCAGTGAGTTGTCCGAAGGGGAGACCCAGTACTTC.